The 29 T cell receptor beta chains presented below share a single source sample, sequenced in a study of T cells in Graves' hyperthyroidism and ophthalmopathy. What was amplified from RNA transcripts were TCR beta CDR3 regions. The HTBI primer set was used in a first-round RT-PCR of the TCR CDR3. TCRdb fed the multiplex PCR reads into MiXCR, producing one record per CDR3 protein. The data show 45,000 or so distinct CDR3 sequences, approximately 50% seen once. The sequencing sample was made of peripheral blood or thyroid tissue (not recorded which). The source of these receptors is a woman aged 45-65 years with Graves' hyperthyroidism.

This clonotype came up once. Sequence at one end of the junction differs from germline and may be a read error. The rearrangement links TRBV11-2 to TRBJ2-7, with 7 bases lining up with TRBD1. CDR3 length: 14 amino acids. Germline assignment: CDR1 SGHAT and CDR2 FQNNGV. The DNA for the CDR3 is TGCGCCAGCAGCCACCGGGACAGTGGCTACGAGCAGTACTTC. Protein product: CASSHRDSGYEQYF. The entire variable domain, with the rest obtained from reference TRBV11-2 and TRBJ2-7, is as follows: EAGVAQSPRYKIIEKRQSVAFWCNPISGHATLYWYQQILGQGPKLLIQFQNNGVVDDSQLPKDRFSAERLKGVDSTLKIQPAKLEDSAVYLCASSHRDSGYEQYFGPGTRLTVT.

This clonotype was recorded many times. This chain joins TRBV15 and TRBJ2-3; D is undetermined. The CDR3 extends over 12 amino acids. Between the trimmed V and J ends, which lost 4 bases and 2 bases, there was a span of 4 bases. Looked up from germline, CDR1 is LNHNV and CDR2 is YYDKDF (reference sequence). For the CDR3, the DNA is TGTGCCACCAGCAAACTCACAGATACGCAGTATTTT. It encodes CATSKLTDTQYF.

The rearrangement joins TRBV29-1 to TRBJ1-5; unclear D gene. Trimming shortened V by 4 bases and J by 4 bases, and 8 bases separated the two germline ends. Germline loops: CDR1 SQVTM, CDR2 ANQGSEA. The CDR3 totals 12 residues. The CDR3 region is CSVAAANQPQHF. The CDR3 coding sequence is TGCAGCGTTGCGGCGGCGAATCAGCCCCAGCATTTT.

V and J are TRBV7-2 and TRBJ2-6; possibly TRBD2 for D (5 bases). V was cut by 5 bases and J by 0 bases, with 11 bases left in between. Germline V CDR1 and CDR2: SGHTA, FQGNSA. The CDR3 has 16 residues. CDR3 loop: CASSTRGVSGANVLTF. CDR3 sequence (DNA): TGTGCCAGCAGCACCCGGGGTGTCTCTGGGGCCAACGTCCTGACTTTC.

This clonotype was seen ten or more times. The chain recombines TRBV7-2 with TRBJ2-5, with D possibly being TRBD1 or TRBD2 (5 bases each). The CDR3 runs 14 residues. CDR1 is SGHTA and CDR2 is FQGNSA in the germline V gene. The V end was cut by 1 base, the J end by 5 bases, with 11 bases between. In DNA, the CDR3 is TGTGCCAGCAGCTTAGGAGGCAGGGAGGAGACCCAGTACTTC. Protein: CASSLGGREETQYF.

Worth noting for this clonotype: A much larger clone sits a single nucleotide away, making a read error possible. The rearrangement links TRBV7-2 to TRBJ1-2; D gene uncertain. CDR3 length: 13 residues. Germline lookup yields CDR1 SGHTA and CDR2 FQGNSA. This chain's CDR3 is CVSSLLRAIGYTF. CDR3 DNA: TGTGTCAGCAGCCTTCTAAGGGCTATTGGCTACACCTTC.

Many counts were recorded for this clonotype. The chain employs TRBV18 and TRBJ1-6, with 8 bases fitting TRBD1. Germline-derived CDR1 and CDR2 are KGHSH and LQKENI. Trimming removed 3 bases from V and 10 bases from J; junction bases left unmatched: 8. This CDR3 comprises 15 residues. As DNA, the CDR3 is TGTGCCAGCTCACCGTCCAGGGGGCGCCTCTCACCCCTCCACTTT. Amino acid sequence: CASSPSRGRLSPLHF.

This clonotype was picked up many times. The chain has TRBV7-2 and TRBJ1-1; D is unresolved. CDR3 size: 13 residues. CDR1 is SGHTA and CDR2 is FQGNSA in the germline V gene. Trimming pared 4 bases from V and 0 bases from J, leaving 6 bases between. The CDR3 protein is CASSSRMNTEAFF. As DNA, the CDR3 is TGTGCCAGCAGCTCGAGGATGAACACTGAAGCTTTCTTT.

This clonotype showed up many times. V usage is TRBV4-1 and J usage is TRBJ2-6; no clear D gene. The CDR3 is made up of 15 amino acids. Trimming removed 2 bases at V and 4 bases at J, with 9 bases between. Looked up from germline, CDR1 is MGHRA and CDR2 is YSYEKL. CDR3 sequence reads: CASSQFRGGANVLTF. Here the CDR3 DNA reads TGCGCCAGCAGCCAATTCCGTGGGGGGGCCAACGTCCTGACTTTC.

There are many counts of this clonotype. The CDR3 bases are TGCAGTGCTAGAGTGTATTTCGGGGCGGGAACTGAAGCTTTCTTT. Translated, it gives CSARVYFGAGTEAFF. This chain connects TRBV20-1 to TRBJ1-1; the D gene is possibly TRBD1 (5 bases). The V end was cut by 1 base, the J end by 5 bases, with 17 bases between. CDR1 is DFQATT and CDR2 is SNEGSKA in the germline V gene (reference sequence). The CDR3 consists of 15 residues.

This clonotype was counted many times. The rearrangement uses TRBV12-3 or TRBV12-4 and TRBJ2-2, with D unresolved. Deletions cut 9 bases from V and 1 base from J, with 6 bases between. CDR3 length: 12 residues. CDR3: CASVQNTGELFF. DNA of the CDR3: TGTGCCAGTGTGCAGAACACCGGGGAGCTGTTTTTT.

The chain combines TRBV12-3 or TRBV12-4 with TRBJ1-4, with D perhaps TRBD1 (6 bases). The CDR3 consists of 14 residues. V was cut by 7 bases and J by 5 bases, with 14 bases left in between. CDR3 in DNA: TGTGCCAGCATCTTCGGGCAGGGGAATGAAAAACTGTTTTTT. It codes for CASIFGQGNEKLFF.

This rearrangement joins TRBV7-9 to TRBJ2-1; D gene unclear. Germline V lookup: CDR1 SEHNR, CDR2 FQNEAQ (reference sequence). V was trimmed by 4 bases and J by 0 bases, leaving 7 bases between them. This CDR3 region has 14 residues. The DNA of the CDR3 is TGTGCCAGCAGCTGGCAGAGCTCCTACAATGAGCAGTTCTTC. This gives the protein CASSWQSSYNEQFF. The full variable domain, in which reference TRBV7-9 and TRBJ2-1 provide the parts outside the CDR3, is DTGVSQNPRHKITKRGQNVTFRCDPISEHNRLYWYRQTLGQGPEFLTYFQNEAQLEKSRLLSDRFSAERPKGSFSTLEIQRTEQGDSAMYLCASSWQSSYNEQFFGPGTRLTVL.

This rearrangement joins TRBV14 to TRBJ2-3; 7 positions agree with TRBD2. This CDR3 spans 16 amino acids. Germline V lookup: CDR1 SGHDN, CDR2 FVKESK. The V gene end was trimmed by 3 bases and the J gene end by 3 bases; junction bases not matched to a gene: 9. CDR3 in amino acids: CASSQLAAIGTDTQYF. The CDR3 bases are TGTGCCAGCAGCCAGCTAGCGGCCATCGGGACAGATACGCAGTATTTT.

V is TRBV19 and J is TRBJ2-5; D may correspond to TRBD1 or TRBD2 (5 bases each). Trimming shortened V by 5 bases and J by 13 bases, and 8 bases separated the two germline ends. CDR1 and CDR2 (germline): LNHDA, SQIVND (reference sequence). CDR3 length: 9 residues. The CDR3 spells CASSWGRYF. As DNA, the CDR3 is TGTGCCAGTAGTTGGGGACGGTACTTC. The variable domain in full, with the rest retrieved from reference TRBV19 and TRBJ2-5, is DGGITQSPKYLFRKEGQNVTLSCEQNLNHDAMYWYRQDPGQGLRLIYYSQIVNDFQKGDIAEGYSVSREKKESFPLTVTSAQKNPTAFYLCASSWGRYFGPGTRLLVL.

This chain uses TRBV29-1 with TRBJ2-5; 13 bases are a match to TRBD2. The junction had 12 bases not matched to a gene; V was cut back by 4 bases and J by 7 bases. CDR1 is SQVTM and CDR2 is ANQGSEA in the germline V gene. The CDR3 has 16 amino acids. CDR3 DNA: TGCAGCGTTGGTAGAGGACTAGCGGGAGTCTCGGGGACCCAGTACTTC. Its protein is CSVGRGLAGVSGTQYF.

This clonotype was counted a few times. The V gene is TRBV19, the J gene TRBJ2-7; 9 bases align to TRBD1. The CDR3 covers 15 residues. The V and J ends lost 5 bases and 3 bases, in that order; junction bases with no gene match: 8. Germline CDR1 reads LNHDA; CDR2 reads SQIVND (reference sequence). CDR3 amino acids: CASSFWTGAGYEQYF. The CDR3 coding sequence is TGTGCCAGTAGTTTTTGGACAGGGGCAGGCTACGAGCAGTACTTC.

This CDR3 is CAISEKAYEQYF. CDR3 in DNA: TGTGCCATCAGTGAGAAGGCGTACGAGCAGTACTTC. The chain combines TRBV10-3 with TRBJ2-7; D remains ambiguous. This CDR3 has 12 residues. V was cut by 2 bases and J by 4 bases, with 6 bases left in between. Germline assignment: CDR1 ENHRY and CDR2 SYGVKD.

The chain links TRBV7-8 to TRBJ1-1; no clear D gene. V was clipped by 3 bases and J by 8 bases, with 13 bases between them. Germline-derived CDR1 and CDR2 are SGHVS and FQNEAQ. The CDR3 is made up of 13 amino acids. CDR3 sequence reads: CASSFSGGFEAFF. In DNA, the CDR3 is TGTGCCAGCAGCTTTTCTGGTGGTTTCGAAGCTTTCTTT.

This clonotype was seen many times. This chain joins TRBV20-1 and TRBJ2-6; tentative D call: TRBD1 (6 bases). The germline gives CDR1 DFQATT, CDR2 SNEGSKA (reference sequence). This CDR3 comprises 16 residues. V was cut by 6 bases and J by 0 bases, with 15 bases left in between. The CDR3 sequence is CSAAGTKSSGANVLTF. The CDR3 DNA sequence: TGCAGTGCCGCCGGGACAAAGAGCTCTGGGGCCAACGTCCTGACTTTC.

This clonotype was picked up a small number of times. This chain connects TRBV2 to TRBJ1-6; TRBD1 agrees at 9 bases. V lost 6 bases, J lost 7 bases, and 4 bases stayed unmatched. CDR3 length equals 14 residues. Germline assignment: CDR1 SNHLY and CDR2 FYNNEI. CDR3 region: CASSSGQGNSPLHF. In DNA form, the CDR3 reads TGTGCCAGCAGCTCGGGACAGGGCAATTCACCCCTCCACTTT.

This clonotype was recorded at least ten times. The chain is built from TRBV20-1 and TRBJ2-2; no firm D call. V shed 2 bases and J shed 0 bases, with 7 bases lying between them. The CDR3 runs to 14 residues. CDR1 is DFQATT, CDR2 SNEGSKA, per germline (reference sequence). The CDR3 nucleotides read TGCAGTGCTAGAAGGCAGCCGAACACCGGGGAGCTGTTTTTT. Its translation is CSARRQPNTGELFF.

Details on this clonotype: Relative to the germline gene, one junction end is altered; a read error may explain this. CDR3 nucleotides: TGTGCCAGCAGTTACTCGGTTTTC. Translated: CASSYSVF. The rearrangement joins TRBV6-2 or TRBV6-3 to TRBJ2-5, with D unresolved. The length of the CDR3 is 8 residues. The germline CDR1 and CDR2 sequences are MNHEY and SVGEGT.

The chain couples TRBV7-6 to TRBJ2-5; TRBD1 matches 7 bases. The CDR3 is made up of 14 amino acids. The germline gives CDR1 SGHVS, CDR2 FNYEAQ. J gave up 1 base and V 5 bases, and 4 bases lay outside the gene matches. CDR3 coding DNA: TGTGCCAGCAGCGGTAGGGGGCTCCAAGAGACCCAGTACTTC. Translating gives CASSGRGLQETQYF. Full variable domain (remainder filled in from reference TRBV7-6 and TRBJ2-5): GAGVSQSPRYKVTKRGQDVALRCDPISGHVSLYWYRQALGQGPEFLTYFNYEAQQDKSGLPNDRFSAERPEGSISTLTIQRTEQRDSAMYRCASSGRGLQETQYFGPGTRLLVL.

This rearrangement joins TRBV15 to TRBJ1-1; no definite D call. The CDR3 loop spans 14 amino acids. V lost 3 bases and J lost 4, with 12 bases in between. The V gene's germline CDR1 is LNHNV and CDR2 YYDKDF (reference sequence). This chain's CDR3 is CATSSEERLTEAFF. In nucleotides, the CDR3 is TGTGCCACCAGCAGTGAGGAGCGACTCACTGAAGCTTTCTTT.

The rearrangement links TRBV7-8 to TRBJ2-7; tentatively, D is TRBD1 (5 bases). The germline gives CDR1 SGHVS, CDR2 FQNEAQ. CDR3 length: 13 residues. V lost 5 bases and J 7 bases, leaving 15 bases between the germline ends. The CDR3 coding sequence is TGTGCCAGCAGCCAAGATCCAAACAGGGAGCAGTACTTC. This translates into CASSQDPNREQYF.

The chain couples TRBV12-3 or TRBV12-4 to TRBJ2-5; TRBD2 matches at 15 bases. The V gene end was trimmed by 5 bases and the J gene end by 0 bases; junction bases not matched to a gene: 4. The CDR3 runs to 17 residues. This chain's CDR3 is CASSPGTSGRYQETQYF. The CDR3 nucleotides are TGTGCCAGCAGTCCCGGGACTAGCGGGAGGTACCAAGAGACCCAGTACTTC.

This clonotype was detected many times. This chain joins TRBV2 and TRBJ2-7; D perhaps matches TRBD1 (6 bases). The CDR3 is made up of 14 amino acids. Trimming cost V 5 bases and J 0 bases, with 11 bases left between them. The germline CDR1 and CDR2 sequences are SNHLY and FYNNEI. In DNA, the CDR3 is TGTGCCAGCAGTTCGGACAGATACTCCTACGAGCAGTACTTC. Its translation is CASSSDRYSYEQYF.

By sample share, this clonotype is medium-sized. The chain has TRBV7-2 and TRBJ1-2; the match to TRBD1 covers 7 bases. The CDR3 sequence is 16 residues long. V lost 3 bases and J lost 6; bases outside the gene matches: 13. Per germline, CDR1 SGHTA and CDR2 FQGNSA. CDR3 sequence: CASSLSGGGLLDGYTF. The CDR3 DNA is TGTGCCAGCAGCTTGTCAGGGGGAGGTCTACTTGATGGCTACACCTTC.